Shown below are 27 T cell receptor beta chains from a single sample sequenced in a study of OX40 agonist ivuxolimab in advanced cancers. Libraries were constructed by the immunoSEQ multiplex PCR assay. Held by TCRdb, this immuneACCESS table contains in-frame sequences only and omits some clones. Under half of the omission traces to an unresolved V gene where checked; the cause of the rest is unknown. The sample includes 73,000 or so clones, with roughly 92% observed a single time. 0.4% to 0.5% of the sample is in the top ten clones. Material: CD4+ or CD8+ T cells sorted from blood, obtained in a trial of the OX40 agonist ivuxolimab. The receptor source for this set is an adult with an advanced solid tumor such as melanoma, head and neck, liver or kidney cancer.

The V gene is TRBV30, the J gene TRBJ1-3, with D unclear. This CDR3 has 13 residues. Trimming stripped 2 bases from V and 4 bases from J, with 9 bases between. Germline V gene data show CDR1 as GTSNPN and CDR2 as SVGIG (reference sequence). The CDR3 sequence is CAWSSRKGNTIYF. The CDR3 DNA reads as TGTGCCTGGAGTAGCAGAAAAGGAAACACCATATATTTT.

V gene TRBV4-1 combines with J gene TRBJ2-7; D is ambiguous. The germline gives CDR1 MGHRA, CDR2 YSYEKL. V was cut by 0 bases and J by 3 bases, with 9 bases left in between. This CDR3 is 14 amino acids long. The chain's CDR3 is CASSQDTRNYEQYF. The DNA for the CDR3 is TGCGCCAGCAGCCAAGATACCAGGAACTACGAGCAGTACTTC.

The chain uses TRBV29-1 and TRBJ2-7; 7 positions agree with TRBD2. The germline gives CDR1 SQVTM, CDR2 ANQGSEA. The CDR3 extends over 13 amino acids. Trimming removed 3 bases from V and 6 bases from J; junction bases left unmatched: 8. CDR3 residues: CSVERRGGPEQYF. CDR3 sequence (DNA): TGCAGCGTTGAGAGGCGGGGAGGGCCCGAGCAGTACTTC.

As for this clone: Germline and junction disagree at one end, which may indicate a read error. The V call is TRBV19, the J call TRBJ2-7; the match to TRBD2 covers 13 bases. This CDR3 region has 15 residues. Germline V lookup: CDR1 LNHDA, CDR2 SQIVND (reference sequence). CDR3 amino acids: CASSIGTSGSNDQYF. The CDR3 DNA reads TGTGCCAGTAGTATAGGGACTAGCGGGAGCAACGATCAGTACTTC. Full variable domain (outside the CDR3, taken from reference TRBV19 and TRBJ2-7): DGGITQSPKYLFRKEGQNVTLSCEQNLNHDAMYWYRQDPGQGLRLIYYSQIVNDFQKGDIAEGYSVSREKKESFPLTVTSAQKNPTAFYLCASSIGTSGSNDQYFGPGTRLTVT.

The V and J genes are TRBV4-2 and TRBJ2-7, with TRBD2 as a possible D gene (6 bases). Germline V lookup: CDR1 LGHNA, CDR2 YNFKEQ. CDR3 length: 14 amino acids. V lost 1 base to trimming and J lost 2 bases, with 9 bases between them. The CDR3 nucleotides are TGTGCCAGCAGCCAAGGACTAGATGCCTACGAGCAGTACTTC. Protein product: CASSQGLDAYEQYF.

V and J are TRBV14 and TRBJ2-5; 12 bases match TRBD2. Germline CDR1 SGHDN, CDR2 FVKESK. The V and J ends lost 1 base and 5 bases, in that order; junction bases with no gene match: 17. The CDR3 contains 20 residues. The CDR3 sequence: CASSQVSKFTSGRPLETQYF. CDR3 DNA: TGTGCCAGCAGCCAAGTCTCCAAGTTCACTAGCGGGAGGCCTCTGGAGACCCAGTACTTC.

CDR3 sequence reads: CASSKDRGGNTIYF. The CDR3 DNA reads TGTGCCAGCAGTAAGGACAGGGGAGGAAACACCATATATTTT. The chain recombines TRBV6-5 with TRBJ1-3; 9 bases are shared with TRBD1. This CDR3 region has 14 residues. After removal of 5 bases from V and 4 bases from J, the junction contained 3 bases not matched to a gene. Per the germline V gene, CDR1 is MNHEY and CDR2 is SVGAGI.

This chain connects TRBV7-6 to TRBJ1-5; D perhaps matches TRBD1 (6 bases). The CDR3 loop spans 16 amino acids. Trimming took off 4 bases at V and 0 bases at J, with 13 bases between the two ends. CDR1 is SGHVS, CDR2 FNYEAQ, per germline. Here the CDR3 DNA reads TGTGCCAGCAGCTCCGCCGGGGGGCATAGCAATCAGCCCCAGCATTTT. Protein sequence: CASSSAGGHSNQPQHF.

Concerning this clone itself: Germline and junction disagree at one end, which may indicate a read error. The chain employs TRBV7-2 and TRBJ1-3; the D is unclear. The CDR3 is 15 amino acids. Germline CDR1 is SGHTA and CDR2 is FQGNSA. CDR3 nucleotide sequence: TGTGCCAGCAGCCGAACGGACGGCCAAGGAAGCACCATATATTTT. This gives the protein CASSRTDGQGSTIYF.

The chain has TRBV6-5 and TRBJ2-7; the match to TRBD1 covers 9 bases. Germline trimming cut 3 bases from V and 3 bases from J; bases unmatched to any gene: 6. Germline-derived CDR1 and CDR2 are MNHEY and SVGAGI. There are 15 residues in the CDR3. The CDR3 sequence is CASSYSPGQGYEQYF. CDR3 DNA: TGTGCCAGCAGTTATTCCCCGGGACAGGGCTACGAGCAGTACTTC.

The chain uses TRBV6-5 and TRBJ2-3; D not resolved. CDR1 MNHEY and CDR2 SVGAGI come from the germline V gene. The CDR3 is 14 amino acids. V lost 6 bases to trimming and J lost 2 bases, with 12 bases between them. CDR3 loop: CASSPGRLTDTQYF. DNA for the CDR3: TGTGCCAGCAGCCCCGGCAGACTCACAGATACGCAGTATTTT.

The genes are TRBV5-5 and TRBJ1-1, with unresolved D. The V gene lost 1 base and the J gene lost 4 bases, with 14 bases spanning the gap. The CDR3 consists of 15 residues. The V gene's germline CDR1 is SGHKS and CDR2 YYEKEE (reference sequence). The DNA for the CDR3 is TGTGCCAGCAGCTTGCGTTTGGTTTCTAGCACTGAAGCTTTCTTT. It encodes CASSLRLVSSTEAFF.

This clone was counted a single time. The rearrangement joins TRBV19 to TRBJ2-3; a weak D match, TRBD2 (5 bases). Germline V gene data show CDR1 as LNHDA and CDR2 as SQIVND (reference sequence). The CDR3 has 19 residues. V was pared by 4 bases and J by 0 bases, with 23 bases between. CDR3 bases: TGTGCCAGTAGTACCCGACGGACTTTGACCCAAACTAGCACAGATACGCAGTATTTT. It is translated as CASSTRRTLTQTSTDTQYF.

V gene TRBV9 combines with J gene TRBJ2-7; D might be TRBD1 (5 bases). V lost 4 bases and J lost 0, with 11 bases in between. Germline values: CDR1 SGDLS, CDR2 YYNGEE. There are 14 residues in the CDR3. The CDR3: CASSTDSFSYEQYF. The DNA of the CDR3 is TGTGCCAGCAGCACAGACAGTTTCTCCTACGAGCAGTACTTC. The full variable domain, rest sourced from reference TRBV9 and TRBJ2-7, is DSGVTQTPKHLITATGQRVTLRCSPRSGDLSVYWYQQSLDQGLQFLIQYYNGEERAKGNILERFSAQQFPDLHSELNLSSLELGDSALYFCASSTDSFSYEQYFGPGTRLTVT.

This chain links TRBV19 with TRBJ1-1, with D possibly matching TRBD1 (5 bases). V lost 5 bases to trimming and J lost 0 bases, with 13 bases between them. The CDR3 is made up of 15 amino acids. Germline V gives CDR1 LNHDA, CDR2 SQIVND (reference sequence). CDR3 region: CASSPRRGLNTEAFF. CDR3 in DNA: TGTGCCAGTAGTCCCAGACGGGGACTGAACACTGAAGCTTTCTTT.

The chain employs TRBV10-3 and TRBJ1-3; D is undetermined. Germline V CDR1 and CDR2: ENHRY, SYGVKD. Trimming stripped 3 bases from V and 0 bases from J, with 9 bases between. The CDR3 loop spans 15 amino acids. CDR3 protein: CAISEREDSGNTIYF. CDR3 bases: TGTGCCATCAGTGAAAGGGAGGACTCTGGAAACACCATATATTTT.

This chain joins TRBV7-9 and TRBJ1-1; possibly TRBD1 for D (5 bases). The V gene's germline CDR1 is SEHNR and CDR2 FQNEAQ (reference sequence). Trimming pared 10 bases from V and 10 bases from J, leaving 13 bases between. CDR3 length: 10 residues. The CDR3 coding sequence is TGTGCCACCCAGGGTGAGGGAGCTTTCTTT. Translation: CATQGEGAFF. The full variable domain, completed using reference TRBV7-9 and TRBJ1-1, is DTGVSQNPRHKITKRGQNVTFRCDPISEHNRLYWYRQTLGQGPEFLTYFQNEAQLEKSRLLSDRFSAERPKGSFSTLEIQRTEQGDSAMYLCATQGEGAFFGQGTRLTVV.

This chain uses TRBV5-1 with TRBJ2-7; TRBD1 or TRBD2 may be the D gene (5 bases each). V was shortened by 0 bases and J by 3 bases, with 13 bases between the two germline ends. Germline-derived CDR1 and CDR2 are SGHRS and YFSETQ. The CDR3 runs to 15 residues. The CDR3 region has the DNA TGCGCCAGCAGCTTGGAGGGACGGACAAACTACGAGCAGTACTTC. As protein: CASSLEGRTNYEQYF.

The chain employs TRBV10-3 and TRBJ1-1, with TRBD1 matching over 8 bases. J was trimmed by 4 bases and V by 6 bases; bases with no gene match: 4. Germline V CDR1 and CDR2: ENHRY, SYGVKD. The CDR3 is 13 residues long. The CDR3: CAISRGQGTEAFF. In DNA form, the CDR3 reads TGTGCCATCAGCCGAGGACAGGGCACTGAAGCTTTCTTT.

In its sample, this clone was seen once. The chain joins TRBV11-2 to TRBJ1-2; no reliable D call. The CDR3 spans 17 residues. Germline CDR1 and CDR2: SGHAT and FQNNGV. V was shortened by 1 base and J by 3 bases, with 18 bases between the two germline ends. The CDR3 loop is CASSLANPRDYYYGYTF. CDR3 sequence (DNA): TGTGCCAGCAGCTTAGCCAACCCAAGGGATTACTACTATGGCTACACCTTC.

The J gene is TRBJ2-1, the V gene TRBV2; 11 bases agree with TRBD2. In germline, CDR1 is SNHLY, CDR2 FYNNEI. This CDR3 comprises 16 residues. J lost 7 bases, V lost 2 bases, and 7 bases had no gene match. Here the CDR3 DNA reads TGTGCCAGCAGTGAACAACTAGCGGGAGTGTCGAATGAGCAGTTCTTC. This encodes CASSEQLAGVSNEQFF. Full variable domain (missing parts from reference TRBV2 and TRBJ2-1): EPEVTQTPSHQVTQMGQEVILRCVPISNHLYFYWYRQILGQKVEFLVSFYNNEISEKSEIFDDQFSVERPDGSNFTLKIRSTKLEDSAMYFCASSEQLAGVSNEQFFGPGTRLTVL.

The CDR3: CASRTTGVNEQFF. As DNA, the CDR3 is TGTGCCAGCAGAACGACAGGGGTCAATGAGCAGTTCTTC. The rearrangement joins TRBV2 to TRBJ2-1; 8 positions agree with TRBD1. V was clipped by 6 bases and J by 6 bases; unmatched bases: 4. This CDR3 spans 13 amino acids. Looked up from germline, CDR1 is SNHLY and CDR2 is FYNNEI.

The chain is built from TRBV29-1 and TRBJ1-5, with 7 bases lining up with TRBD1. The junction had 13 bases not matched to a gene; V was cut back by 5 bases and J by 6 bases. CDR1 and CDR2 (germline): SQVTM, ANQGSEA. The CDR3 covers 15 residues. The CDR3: CSVLEHTGEGQPQHF. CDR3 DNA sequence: TGCAGCGTTCTAGAACACACAGGGGAGGGTCAGCCCCAGCATTTT.

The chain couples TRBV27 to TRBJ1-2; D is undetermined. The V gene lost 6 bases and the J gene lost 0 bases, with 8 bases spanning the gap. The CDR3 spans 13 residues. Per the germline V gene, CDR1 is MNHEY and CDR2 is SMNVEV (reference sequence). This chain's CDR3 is CASSLQANYGYTF. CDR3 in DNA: TGTGCCAGCAGCCTTCAAGCTAACTATGGCTACACCTTC.

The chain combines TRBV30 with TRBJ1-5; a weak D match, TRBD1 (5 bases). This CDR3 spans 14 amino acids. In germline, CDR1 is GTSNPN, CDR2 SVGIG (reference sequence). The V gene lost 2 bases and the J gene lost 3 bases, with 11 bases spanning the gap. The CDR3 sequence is CAWSLDRNNQPQHF. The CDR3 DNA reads TGTGCCTGGAGTTTAGACAGAAACAATCAGCCCCAGCATTTT.

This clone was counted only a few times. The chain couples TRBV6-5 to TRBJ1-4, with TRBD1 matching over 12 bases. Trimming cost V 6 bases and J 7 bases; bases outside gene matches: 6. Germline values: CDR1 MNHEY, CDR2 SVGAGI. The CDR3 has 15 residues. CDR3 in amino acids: CASSRGTGGFEKLFF. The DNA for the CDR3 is TGTGCCAGCAGCCGAGGGACAGGGGGCTTTGAAAAACTGTTTTTT.

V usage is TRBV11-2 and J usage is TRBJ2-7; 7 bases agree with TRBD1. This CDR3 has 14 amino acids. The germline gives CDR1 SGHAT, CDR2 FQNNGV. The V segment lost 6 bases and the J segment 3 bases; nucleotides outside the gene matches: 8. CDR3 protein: CASSSARDSYEQYF. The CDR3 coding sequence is TGTGCCAGCAGTTCAGCCCGGGACAGCTACGAGCAGTACTTC.